The 9 T cell receptor beta chains listed next were all sequenced from one sample in a study of response to subunit inactivated influenza vaccine. TCRdb redid the calling of the RT-PCR reads with MiXCR, one entry per CDR3 protein. The table has 800,000 or so distinct CDR3 sequences, roughly 20% seen once. Sequencing used PBMCs from blood, obtained about 5 days after vaccination. These receptors all stem from a man aged 50-60 years who received an inactivated influenza vaccine.

V is TRBV5-1 and J is TRBJ1-2, with TRBD1 matching 8 bases. The CDR3 totals 14 residues. The germline CDR1 and CDR2 sequences are SGHRS and YFSETQ. The V and J ends lost 1 base and 6 bases, in that order; junction bases with no gene match: 5. The CDR3 here is CASSLMGTGDGYTF. The CDR3 coding sequence is TGCGCCAGCAGCTTGATGGGGACAGGAGATGGCTACACCTTC.

The chain links TRBV12-3 or TRBV12-4 to TRBJ1-5, with D perhaps TRBD1 (5 bases). The CDR3 length is 15 residues. Trimming removed 5 bases at V and 8 bases at J, with 19 bases between. The CDR3 coding sequence is TGTGCCAGCAGTCCCTCCCCCAGGGTTTCGGAGCCCCAGCATTTT. Protein product: CASSPSPRVSEPQHF.

This clonotype occurred a few times. This chain uses TRBV3-1 with TRBJ2-1, with 7 bases fitting TRBD2. CDR1 is LGHDT and CDR2 is YNNKEL in the germline V gene (reference sequence). The CDR3 sequence is 16 residues long. J gave up 2 bases and V 2 bases, and 6 bases lay outside the gene matches. CDR3 sequence reads: CASSQLSGTPYNEQFF. CDR3 DNA sequence: TGTGCCAGCAGCCAACTCAGCGGGACCCCCTACAATGAGCAGTTCTTC.

There are a few counts of this clonotype. The chain combines TRBV27 with TRBJ2-7; 9 bases align to TRBD2. Germline V CDR1 and CDR2: MNHEY, SMNVEV (reference sequence). V lost 5 bases, J lost 6 bases, and 8 bases stayed unmatched. The CDR3 totals 14 residues. The CDR3 region has the DNA TGTGCCAGCAGTCCCAGGGGACTAGCCTCCGAGCAGTACTTC. Residues: CASSPRGLASEQYF.

The genes are TRBV2 and TRBJ1-2; TRBD1 matches 8 bases. The CDR3 extends over 14 amino acids. Trimming removed 3 bases from V and 7 bases from J; junction bases left unmatched: 7. Germline lookup yields CDR1 SNHLY and CDR2 FYNNEI. This chain's CDR3 is CASSEDRVAVGYTF. The CDR3 DNA reads as TGTGCCAGCAGTGAGGACAGGGTGGCTGTTGGCTACACCTTC.

This clonotype was recorded a few times. V gene TRBV12-3 or TRBV12-4 combines with J gene TRBJ2-2; D gene ambiguous. Trimming shortened V by 6 bases and J by 5 bases, and 19 bases separated the two germline ends. CDR3 length: 16 residues. The CDR3: CASSPPSASGTGELFF. Here the CDR3 DNA reads TGTGCCAGCAGCCCCCCTTCTGCTTCGGGTACCGGGGAGCTGTTTTTT.

The sample holds a few counts of this clonotype. This chain joins TRBV29-1 and TRBJ1-1; D is uncertain. V was pared by 3 bases and J by 0 bases, with 8 bases between. The CDR3 has 13 residues. The V gene's germline CDR1 is SQVTM and CDR2 ANQGSEA. The CDR3 loop reads CSVESPLNTEAFF. CDR3 bases: TGCAGCGTTGAGAGTCCTTTGAACACTGAAGCTTTCTTT.

The chain carries TRBV20-1 and TRBJ1-2; D may be TRBD1 (5 bases). V was trimmed by 2 bases and J by 6 bases, leaving 10 bases between them. Germline CDR1 and CDR2: DFQATT and SNEGSKA (reference sequence). CDR3 size: 12 residues. The CDR3 DNA sequence: TGCAGTGCTAGACGTGGGACTGATGGCTACACCTTC. Its protein product is CSARRGTDGYTF.

The chain has TRBV10-3 and TRBJ2-7, with D tentatively TRBD1 (5 bases). Germline V lookup: CDR1 ENHRY, CDR2 SYGVKD. Trimming took off 0 bases at V and 5 bases at J, with 14 bases between the two ends. This CDR3 comprises 15 residues. CDR3 protein: CAISESDSRKDEQYF. Here the CDR3 DNA reads TGTGCCATCAGTGAGTCAGACAGCCGAAAGGACGAGCAGTACTTC.